These T cell receptor beta chains were read from a single sample in a study of cytomegalovirus exposure and HLA in healthy donors. Sequencing used immunoSEQ multiplex PCR; TCRdb keeps in-frame clones, though not all of them. The sample has approximately 140,000 clones; nearly 90% are singletons. The sample comprised PBMCs. These receptor sequences come from a woman in her thirties or forties in good health and CMV-seronegative. The CDR3 runs from the conserved cysteine through the conserved F or W. A D gene is named only where the DNA matches it firmly. Clone size is stated in some rows and not others, as once, few, many or a class when expanded.

TRBJ2-1	TRBV28	.	.	CASRDAGTTPNEQFF	TGTGCCAGCAGAGACGCGGGGACCACCCCGAATGAGCAGTTCTTC
TRBJ1-1	TRBV6-5	.	.	CASTRGNTEAFF	TGTGCCAGCACCAGGGGGAACACTGAAGCTTTCTTT
TRBJ1-5	TRBV7-9	.	.	CSSSPGQQNQPQHF	TGTTCCAGCAGCCCTGGACAGCAGAATCAGCCCCAGCATTTT
TRBJ2-7	TRBV28	TRBD2	.	CASNIAGDIGYEQYF	TGTGCCAGCAATATAGCGGGAGATATTGGCTACGAGCAGTACTTC
TRBJ2-7	TRBV6-5	.	.	CASSYNDKSYEQYF	TGTGCCAGCAGTTACAACGACAAATCCTACGAGCAGTACTTC
TRBJ2-7	TRBV7-9	.	.	CASSSPRHVNYEQYF	TGTGCCAGCAGCTCCCCCCGACACGTCAACTACGAGCAGTACTTC
TRBJ2-7	TRBV28	.	.	CASQSGQTPYEQYF	TGTGCCAGCCAAAGCGGGCAAACTCCCTACGAGCAGTACTTC
TRBJ2-7	TRBV28	TRBD2	.	CASSWAAGGIYEQYF	TGTGCCAGCAGTTGGGCGGCGGGAGGGATCTACGAGCAGTACTTC
TRBJ2-7	TRBV2	TRBD1	.	CASNGQGYEQYF	TGTGCCAGCAATGGACAGGGGTACGAGCAGTACTTC
TRBJ2-5	TRBV5-6	TRBD1	.	CASSVMTGGWETQYF	TGTGCCAGCAGCGTGATGACAGGGGGGTGGGAGACCCAGTACTTC
TRBJ2-7	TRBV6-5	.	once	CASRRDSGSYYEQYF	TGTGCCAGCAGAAGAGATTCCGGGTCCTACTACGAGCAGTACTTC
TRBJ1-5	TRBV7-9	.	.	CASSRTDSNQPQHF	TGTGCCAGCAGCCGGACAGATAGCAATCAGCCCCAGCATTTT
TRBJ2-1	TRBV4-2	.	.	CASSQDWRGEQFF	TGTGCCAGCAGCCAGGACTGGCGGGGTGAGCAGTTCTTC
TRBJ1-4	TRBV28	.	.	CATARGVNEKLFF	TGTGCTACCGCCCGGGGGGTTAATGAAAAACTGTTTTTT
TRBJ1-5	TRBV6-1	.	.	CASSRTGWDNQPQHF	TGTGCCAGCAGTAGAACAGGGTGGGACAATCAGCCCCAGCATTTT
TRBJ2-2	TRBV5-1	TRBD2	.	CASSLAGTRLSGELFF	TGCGCCAGCAGCCTGGCCGGGACTAGATTGTCCGGGGAGCTGTTTTTT
TRBJ1-5	TRBV23-1	.	.	CARRGPKAGQPQHF	TGCGCCAGGAGAGGACCTAAAGCGGGTCAGCCCCAGCATTTT
TRBJ2-1	TRBV7-2	TRBD2	.	CASSSLTSVLAGGLVF	TGTGCCAGCAGCTCACTGACGAGTGTTTTGGCGGGAGGGCTGGTCTTC
TRBJ2-5	TRBV9	TRBD2	.	CASSVDPAGIETQYF	TGTGCCAGCAGCGTAGACCCAGCGGGAATCGAGACCCAGTACTTC
TRBJ2-1	TRBV11-3	TRBD2	.	CASSPGEGLGYEQFF	TGTGCCAGCAGCCCCGGGGAGGGCTTAGGCTATGAGCAGTTCTTC
TRBJ2-1	TRBV10-3	TRBD2	.	CATDLGLAGPYNEQFF	TGTGCCACCGATCTGGGACTAGCGGGACCCTACAATGAGCAGTTCTTC
TRBJ1-1	TRBV6-5	.	few	CASSQQGNTEAFF	TGTGCCAGCAGTCAGCAGGGGAACACTGAAGCTTTCTTT
TRBJ2-1	TRBV9	.	.	CASSISSLGNEQFF	TGTGCCAGCAGCATCTCCTCCCTCGGCAATGAGCAGTTCTTC
TRBJ2-2	TRBV4-1	.	few	CASSQTGNTGELFF	TGCGCCAGCAGCCAGACAGGGAACACCGGGGAGCTGTTTTTT
TRBJ1-5	TRBV7-8	.	once	CASSLASRQPQHF	TGTGCCAGCAGCTTAGCGTCCCGGCAGCCCCAGCATTTT
TRBJ2-7	TRBV7-6	TRBD1	.	CASSIGQGASYEQYF	TGTGCCAGCAGCATTGGACAGGGGGCTTCATACGAGCAGTACTTC
TRBJ2-7	TRBV2	.	.	CASQKDRNYEQYF	TGTGCCAGCCAGAAGGACAGAAACTACGAGCAGTACTTC
TRBJ1-4	TRBV19	TRBD1	.	CASSIGTGVGANEKLFF	TGTGCCAGTAGTATAGGGACAGGGGTGGGAGCTAATGAAAAACTGTTTTTT
TRBJ2-7	TRBV2	TRBD1	few	CASSEGWTGLSSYEQYF	TGTGCCAGCAGTGAAGGGTGGACAGGCCTGAGCTCCTACGAGCAGTACTTC
TRBJ2-1	TRBV5-1	.	.	CASSLVYTNEQFF	TGCGCCAGCAGCTTGGTCTATACCAATGAGCAGTTCTTC
TRBJ1-3	TRBV4-1	.	.	CASSQVLGDTLAGNTIYF	TGCGCCAGCAGCCAAGTTTTGGGCGACACCTTGGCTGGAAACACCATATATTTT
TRBJ2-5	TRBV7-9	.	.	CSSSLLTSQETQYF	TGTTCCAGCAGCCTCTTAACTAGCCAAGAGACCCAGTACTTC
TRBJ2-7	TRBV19	TRBD2	.	CASSSSGLFYEQYF	TGTGCCAGTAGTTCTAGCGGGCTCTTCTACGAGCAGTACTTC
TRBJ1-4	TRBV6-1	.	.	CASWPSTTNEKLFF	TGTGCCAGCTGGCCCTCCACGACTAATGAAAAACTGTTTTTT
TRBJ2-3	TRBV18	TRBD2	few	CASSPSRLAGGPDTQYF	TGTGCCAGCTCACCATCCCGACTAGCGGGAGGGCCGGATACGCAGTATTTT
TRBJ1-2	TRBV6-5	TRBD1	.	CASRGTDLKNYGYTF	TGTGCCAGCAGGGGGACAGATTTAAAGAACTATGGCTACACCTTC
TRBJ1-5	TRBV30	.	.	CAWYWGRGDDQPQHF	TGTGCCTGGTATTGGGGCAGGGGCGATGATCAGCCCCAGCATTTT
TRBJ2-3	TRBV27	TRBD1	.	CASRPETGGATDTQYF	TGTGCCAGCAGACCGGAGACAGGGGGCGCAACAGATACGCAGTATTTT
TRBJ1-1	TRBV5-1	.	.	CASSPRAGNTEAFF	TGCGCCAGCAGCCCGAGGGCGGGAAACACTGAAGCTTTCTTT
TRBJ2-7	TRBV11-2	.	.	CASRASFSEQYF	TGTGCCAGCAGAGCCTCGTTCTCCGAGCAGTACTTC
TRBJ2-3	TRBV5-1	TRBD2	.	CASPRGGSTDTQYF	TGCGCCAGCCCCCGGGGGGGTAGCACAGATACGCAGTATTTT
TRBJ2-1	TRBV20-1	TRBD2	.	CSAGTSGPQFF	TGCAGTGCCGGGACTAGCGGGCCCCAGTTCTTC
TRBJ2-5	TRBV7-6	.	.	CASSPIGGGLPVGETQYF	TGTGCCAGCAGCCCCATTGGTGGGGGCCTCCCGGTTGGGGAGACCCAGTACTTC
TRBJ2-1	TRBV7-2	TRBD2	.	CASSLVGTSGYNEQFF	TGTGCCAGCAGCTTAGTCGGGACTAGCGGATACAATGAGCAGTTCTTC
TRBJ2-7	TRBV7-9	.	.	CASSFGDGSYEQYF	TGTGCCAGCAGCTTCGGGGACGGGAGCTACGAGCAGTACTTC
TRBJ1-2	TRBV30	.	.	CAWSMSGYYGYTF	TGTGCCTGGAGTATGTCGGGATATTATGGCTACACCTTC
TRBJ2-1	TRBV21-1	.	few	CASSKGARGYNEQFF	TGTGCCAGCAGCAAAGGGGCCAGGGGGTACAATGAGCAGTTCTTC
TRBJ2-1	TRBV27	TRBD2	few	CASSLWGGYNEQFF	TGTGCCAGCAGTTTATGGGGGGGATACAATGAGCAGTTCTTC
TRBJ1-5	TRBV10-3	.	.	CATHRDIGQPQHF	TGTGCCACCCACCGGGACATTGGCCAGCCCCAGCATTTT
TRBJ1-1	TRBV5-1	.	.	CASSPERSGTEAFF	TGCGCCAGCAGCCCGGAGAGGTCGGGCACTGAAGCTTTCTTT
TRBJ2-7	TRBV7-9	TRBD1	.	CASSPLTGSRDEQYF	TGTGCCAGCAGCCCACTGACAGGGAGCCGGGACGAGCAGTACTTC
TRBJ1-1	TRBV5-3	TRBD1	.	CARSPGTGGLNTEAFF	TGTGCCAGAAGCCCTGGGACAGGGGGGTTGAACACTGAAGCTTTCTTT
TRBJ2-7	TRBV6-1	TRBD1	once	CASSVGQGGTYEQYF	TGTGCCAGCAGTGTGGGACAGGGAGGGACCTACGAGCAGTACTTC
TRBJ1-2	TRBV5-8	.	.	CASSLDRNYGYTF	TGTGCCAGCAGCTTGGACAGAAACTATGGCTACACCTTC
TRBJ2-7	TRBV20-1	.	.	CSAELDYEQYF	TGCAGTGCTGAATTGGACTACGAGCAGTACTTC
TRBJ1-2	TRBV28	TRBD1	once	CASRTGGGSGYTF	TGTGCCAGCAGGACAGGGGGCGGTAGTGGCTACACCTTC
TRBJ1-2	TRBV5-4	TRBD1	.	CASSFGQGRGGYTF	TGTGCCAGCAGCTTTGGACAGGGAAGGGGTGGCTACACCTTC
TRBJ2-1	TRBV7-2	TRBD2	.	CASSPSGRAINEQFF	TGTGCCAGCAGCCCTAGCGGGAGGGCCATCAATGAGCAGTTCTTC